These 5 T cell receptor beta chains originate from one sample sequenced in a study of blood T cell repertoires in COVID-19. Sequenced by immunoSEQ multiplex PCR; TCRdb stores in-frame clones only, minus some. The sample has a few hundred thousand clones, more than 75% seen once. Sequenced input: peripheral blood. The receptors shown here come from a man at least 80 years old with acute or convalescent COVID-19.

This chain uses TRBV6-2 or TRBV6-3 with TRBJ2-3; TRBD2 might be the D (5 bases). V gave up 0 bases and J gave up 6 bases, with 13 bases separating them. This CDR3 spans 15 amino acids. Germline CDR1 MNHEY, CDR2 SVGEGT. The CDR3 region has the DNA TGTGCCAGCAGTTACTCGAGAGGGCAGGTGGATACGCAGTATTTT. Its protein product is CASSYSRGQVDTQYF.

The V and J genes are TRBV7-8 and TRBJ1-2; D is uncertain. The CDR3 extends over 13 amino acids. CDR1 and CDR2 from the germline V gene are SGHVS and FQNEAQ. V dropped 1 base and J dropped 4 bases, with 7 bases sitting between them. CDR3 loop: CASSLGSGYGYTF. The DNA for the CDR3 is TGTGCCAGCAGCTTAGGGTCGGGCTATGGCTACACCTTC.

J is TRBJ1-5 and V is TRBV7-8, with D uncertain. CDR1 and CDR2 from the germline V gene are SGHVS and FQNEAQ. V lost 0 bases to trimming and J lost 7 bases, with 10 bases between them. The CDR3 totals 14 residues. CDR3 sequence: CASSLAPGSQPQHF. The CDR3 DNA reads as TGTGCCAGCAGCTTAGCGCCGGGGAGCCAGCCCCAGCATTTT.

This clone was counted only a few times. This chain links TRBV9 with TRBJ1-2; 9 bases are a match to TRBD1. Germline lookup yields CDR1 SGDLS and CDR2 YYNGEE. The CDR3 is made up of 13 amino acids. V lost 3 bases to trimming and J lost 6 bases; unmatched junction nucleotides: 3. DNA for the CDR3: TGTGCCAGCAGCGAACGGACAGGGGATGGCTACACCTTC. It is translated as CASSERTGDGYTF.

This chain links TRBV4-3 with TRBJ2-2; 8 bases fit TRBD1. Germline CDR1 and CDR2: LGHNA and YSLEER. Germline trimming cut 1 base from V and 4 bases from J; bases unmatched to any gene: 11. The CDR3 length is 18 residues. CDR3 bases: TGCGCCAGCAGCCAAGCGGCAGGGGGCGTCTCTGGCACCGGGGAGCTGTTTTTT. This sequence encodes CASSQAAGGVSGTGELFF.